A single sample gave rise to the 8 T cell receptor beta chains below, sequenced in a study of T cells in Graves' hyperthyroidism and ophthalmopathy. The TCR beta CDR3 regions underwent amplification using RNA transcripts as the source. The HTBI primer set was used in a first-round RT-PCR of the TCR CDR3. TCRdb reanalysed the multiplex PCR reads using MiXCR and keeps one entry per CDR3 protein. The profile covers over 250,000 distinct CDR3 sequences, with 25% to 30% appearing a single time and 20% to 30% taken by the ten largest. Sequenced material: blood. Receptor source: a man aged 40-55 years with Graves' hyperthyroidism that later progressed to Graves' ophthalmopathy.

This chain uses TRBV5-1 with TRBJ2-2; the D gene is possibly TRBD1 (6 bases). The CDR3 sequence is 15 residues long. V was trimmed by 4 bases and J by 3 bases, leaving 13 bases between them. The germline V gene encodes CDR1 SGHRS and CDR2 YFSETQ. The CDR3 DNA is TGCGCCAGCAGCGCCCCTAGGGGGTACACCGGGGAGCTGTTTTTT. Translation: CASSAPRGYTGELFF.

The sample holds many counts of this clonotype. This rearrangement joins TRBV28 to TRBJ2-7; unclear D gene. Trimming took 2 bases from V and 6 from J, leaving 14 bases between them. Germline V CDR1 and CDR2: MDHEN, SYDVKM. The CDR3 contains 14 residues. The CDR3 DNA follows: TGTGCCAGCAGTTTACCACCCCGTGGTGGCGAGCAGTACTTC. Protein product: CASSLPPRGGEQYF.

The rearrangement uses TRBV6-5 and TRBJ1-2; D unresolved. CDR1 is MNHEY and CDR2 is SVGAGI in the germline V gene. V dropped 8 bases and J dropped 3 bases, with 7 bases sitting between them. The CDR3 extends over 11 amino acids. This chain's CDR3 is CASGGDYGYTF. Written as DNA, the CDR3 is TGTGCCAGCGGCGGGGACTATGGCTACACCTTC.

This clonotype was counted many times. The rearrangement links TRBV20-1 to TRBJ1-2, with TRBD1 matching 8 bases. The germline V gene encodes CDR1 DFQATT and CDR2 SNEGSKA (reference sequence). The CDR3 has 15 amino acids. The V segment lost 2 bases and the J segment 8 bases; nucleotides outside the gene matches: 13. The CDR3 coding sequence is TGCAGTGCTAGACATTTGACAGGGGTACGTGACGGCTACACCTTC. Residues: CSARHLTGVRDGYTF.

This clonotype has only one observation. This chain joins TRBV12-3 or TRBV12-4 and TRBJ2-4; maybe TRBD1 (6 bases). The CDR3 spans 14 residues. Trimming took 5 bases from V and 4 from J, leaving 12 bases between them. Here the CDR3 DNA reads TGTGCCAGCAGTAACCGGGACAAGAAAAACATTCAGTACTTC. Translated: CASSNRDKKNIQYF.

This clonotype has ten or more counts. The CDR3: CASTTVRDRGVNSPLHF. The CDR3 bases are TGTGCCAGCACCACAGTAAGGGACAGGGGAGTTAATTCACCCCTCCACTTT. V is TRBV6-5 and J is TRBJ1-6, with TRBD1 identical over 10 bases. The length of the CDR3 is 17 residues. The ends lost 7 bases at V and 6 bases at J; junction bases unmatched: 12. Germline CDR1 and CDR2: MNHEY and SVGAGI.

Many counts were recorded for this clonotype. The gene calls are TRBV5-1 and TRBJ2-7; D is unclear. The CDR3 consists of 14 residues. From germline, CDR1 is SGHRS and CDR2 YFSETQ. V was trimmed by 0 bases and J by 3 bases, leaving 10 bases between them. CDR3 coding DNA: TGCGCCAGCAGCTTGGGAGAGTTAGACTACGAGCAGTACTTC. It codes for CASSLGELDYEQYF.

This clonotype was detected ten times or more. This chain joins TRBV30 and TRBJ1-2; D unclear. Trimming stripped 1 base from V and 8 bases from J, with 11 bases between. The CDR3 totals 12 residues. The germline CDR1 and CDR2 sequences are GTSNPN and SVGIG (reference sequence). The CDR3 nucleotides read TGTGCCTGGAGTGACGTGGCATGGGGCTACACCTTC. As protein: CAWSDVAWGYTF.